Sequencing of this T cell receptor beta chain was carried out in a study of identical twins' blood T cells. TCRdb reprocessed the 5' RACE reads with MiXCR, giving one entry per CDR3 protein. The sample holds hundreds of thousands of distinct CDR3 sequences, more than 25% seen once. The CDR3 loop spans 14 amino acids. Per germline, CDR1 LGHNA and CDR2 YSLEER. V was shortened by 6 bases and J by 7 bases, with 13 bases between the two germline ends. This clonotype was counted between two and nine times. The sample comprised PBMCs. This sequence was found in a woman between 18 and 55 years old in good health. The chain joins TRBV4-3 to TRBJ1-6; weak D call: TRBD1 (5 bases). The CDR3 sequence: CASRPGTKNSPLHF. In DNA, the CDR3 is TGCGCCAGCAGACCCGGGACGAAAAATTCACCCCTCCACTTT.